Shown below are 17 T cell receptor beta chains from a single sample sequenced in a study of T cells in localized non-small cell lung cancer. TCRdb keeps only in-frame clones here, not all; method: immunoSEQ multiplex PCR. The data hold around 2,000 clones, with roughly a quarter observed a single time. Here the sequenced sample was normal lung tissue next to the tumor, taken before any cancer treatment. The receptors come from a man aged 40-75 years with stage III lung adenocarcinoma.

In its sample, this clone ranks as medium-sized (0.01 to 0.1%). J is TRBJ2-7 and V is TRBV11-3; D is ambiguous. The CDR3 sequence is 15 residues long. Germline CDR1 SGHNT, CDR2 YENEEA. V shed 3 bases and J shed 2 bases, with 14 bases lying between them. Written as DNA, the CDR3 is TGTGCCAGCAGCTTGGCAGGCGGAGAAGCCTACGAGCAGTACTTC. The encoded protein is CASSLAGGEAYEQYF.

The CDR3 protein is CASSFGTSGTDTQYF. CDR3 coding DNA: TGTGCCAGCAGCTTCGGGACTAGCGGGACAGATACGCAGTATTTT. This sequence joins TRBV11-3 and TRBJ2-3, with 12 nucleotides matching TRBD2. Germline V lookup: CDR1 SGHNT, CDR2 YENEEA. V shed 3 bases and J 3 bases; nucleotides not matched to a gene: 1. The CDR3 has 15 amino acids.

V and J are TRBV9 and TRBJ1-4; 7 bases are a match to TRBD1. Germline V gives CDR1 SGDLS, CDR2 YYNGEE. The CDR3 consists of 15 residues. J lost 5 bases, V lost 5 bases, and 9 bases had no gene match. The CDR3 nucleotides are TGTGCCAGCAGTAACGATCAGGGGGGGAATGAAAAACTGTTTTTT. It specifies CASSNDQGGNEKLFF.

This clone has a handful of counts. The junction shows a germline mismatch at one end, possibly a read error. One or more bases were not read clearly; the residue they encode is written X. The J gene is TRBJ1-5, the V gene TRBV5-1; D ambiguous. Germline loops: CDR1 SGHRS, CDR2 YFSETQ. There are 15 residues in the CDR3. The CDR3 protein is CASSLGGTSRQXQHF. The CDR3, as DNA: TGCGCCAGCAGCTTGGGTGGCACATCGAGGCAGCYCCAGCATTTT.

This clone was recorded only once. The genes are TRBV30 and TRBJ2-3; 7 bases are shared with TRBD1. The trim removed 2 bases at V and 4 bases at J, leaving 6 bases unmatched. The CDR3 is 14 residues long. Looked up from germline, CDR1 is GTSNPN and CDR2 is SVGIG (reference sequence). The CDR3 region has the DNA TGTGCCTGGAGTTCAGGGGGAGATGCAGATACGCAGTATTTT. It encodes CAWSSGGDADTQYF.

This rearrangement joins TRBV11-3 to TRBJ1-3; D possibly corresponds to TRBD1 (5 bases). The CDR3 consists of 14 residues. Germline V lookup: CDR1 SGHNT, CDR2 YENEEA. Trimming pared 5 bases from V and 4 bases from J, leaving 12 bases between. CDR3 sequence reads: CASSPGDSGNTIYF. For the CDR3, the DNA is TGTGCCAGCAGCCCTGGGGACTCAGGAAACACCATATATTTT.

The gene calls are TRBV9 and TRBJ1-6, with a tentative D call TRBD1 (6 bases). Germline loops: CDR1 SGDLS, CDR2 YYNGEE. CDR3 size: 13 residues. V was clipped by 7 bases and J by 7 bases, with 12 bases between them. The CDR3 coding sequence is TGTGCCAGCTCTGACAGGCCAAATTCACCCCTCCACTTT. Translated, it gives CASSDRPNSPLHF.

This sequence joins TRBV6-8 and TRBJ1-6; 9 positions match TRBD1. Germline V gene lookup returns CDR1 MNHGY and CDR2 SAAAGT. V lost 5 bases to trimming and J lost 9 bases; unmatched junction nucleotides: 8. This CDR3 is 15 amino acids long. The CDR3 region is CASSAGDRVTSPLHF. The CDR3, as DNA: TGTGCCAGCAGTGCTGGGGACAGGGTAACTTCACCCCTCCACTTT.

This clone showed up just a few times. CDR3 bases: TGTGCCAGCAGACCAGGACAGGGGGAAAATTCACCCCTCCACTTT. Translated, it gives CASRPGQGENSPLHF. V is TRBV6-8 and J is TRBJ1-6; 10 nucleotides match TRBD1. The CDR3 runs to 15 residues. The V gene end was trimmed by 6 bases and the J gene end by 7 bases; junction bases not matched to a gene: 6. CDR1 and CDR2 from the germline V gene are MNHGY and SAAAGT.

The chain carries TRBV29-1 and TRBJ2-7; 14 bases match TRBD2. The V segment lost 4 bases and the J segment 6 bases; nucleotides outside the gene matches: 8. The CDR3 runs 15 residues. Germline V CDR1 and CDR2: SQVTM, ANQGSEA. The CDR3 sequence is CSVGKGTSGSLEQYF. The CDR3 DNA is TGCAGCGTTGGGAAAGGGACTAGCGGGAGTCTCGAGCAGTACTTC.

The chain couples TRBV5-1 to TRBJ1-1; D call uncertain. The germline V and J ends were trimmed by 0 bases and 7 bases, with 13 bases remaining between them. This CDR3 is built from 14 residues. Per germline, CDR1 SGHRS and CDR2 YFSETQ. CDR3 in amino acids: CASSLAYTDREAFF. CDR3 DNA sequence: TGCGCCAGCAGCTTGGCCTACACCGATCGTGAAGCTTTCTTT.

This clone was observed a handful of times. The chain has TRBV5-1 and TRBJ2-5; 10 positions match TRBD2. The V segment lost 0 bases and the J segment 4 bases; nucleotides outside the gene matches: 6. This CDR3 is 16 amino acids long. The germline gives CDR1 SGHRS, CDR2 YFSETQ. The CDR3 reads CASSLEPSGGVETQYF. In DNA form, the CDR3 reads TGCGCCAGCAGCTTGGAGCCTAGCGGGGGAGTAGAGACCCAGTACTTC.

This rearrangement joins TRBV11-3 to TRBJ2-5, with 8 nucleotides matching TRBD2. CDR1 and CDR2 (germline): SGHNT, YENEEA. The CDR3 length is 16 residues. The junction had 12 bases not matched to a gene; V was cut back by 6 bases and J by 3 bases. CDR3 sequence (DNA): TGTGCCAGCAGTTTTCTCGGGGGGGCTCTCAAAGAGACCCAGTACTTC. This gives the protein CASSFLGGALKETQYF. Drawing the rest from reference TRBV11-3 and TRBJ2-5, the complete variable domain is EAGVVQSPRYKIIEKKQPVAFWCNPISGHNTLYWYLQNLGQGPELLIRYENEEAVDDSQLPKDRFSAERLKGVDSTLKIQPAELGDSAVYLCASSFLGGALKETQYFGPGTRLLVL.

The table lists this clone with a few counts. The chain links TRBV19 to TRBJ1-2; 7 bases map to TRBD1. This CDR3 has 13 residues. V shed 5 bases, J shed 8 bases, and the junction held 8 bases outside the gene matches. Germline CDR1 reads LNHDA; CDR2 reads SQIVND (reference sequence). CDR3 sequence reads: CASSFLQGGGYTF. The CDR3 nucleotides are TGTGCCAGTAGTTTCCTCCAAGGGGGCGGCTACACCTTC.

This chain uses TRBV30 with TRBJ2-5; D is ambiguous. The V end lost 1 base, the J end lost 3 bases, and 9 bases lay between the germline ends. From germline, CDR1 is GTSNPN and CDR2 SVGIG (reference sequence). This CDR3 is 13 amino acids long. For the CDR3, the DNA is TGTGCCTGGAGTGGAGCGTACAAAGAGACCCAGTACTTC. This translates into CAWSGAYKETQYF.

This clone was detected a few times. V usage is TRBV6-8 and J usage is TRBJ1-3, with D unresolved. The CDR3 sequence is 15 residues long. Per the germline V gene, CDR1 is MNHGY and CDR2 is SAAAGT. Trimming took 0 bases from V and 2 from J, leaving 8 bases between them. CDR3 sequence: CASSYSYQTGNTIYF. The CDR3 DNA reads TGTGCCAGCAGTTACTCGTATCAGACTGGAAACACCATATATTTT.

The CDR3 DNA sequence: TGTGCCAGCAGCCAAGATCATAGCGGGGAGCTGTTTTTT. It translates to CASSQDHSGELFF. The chain recombines TRBV14 with TRBJ2-2; D is ambiguous. Germline V gene sequence: CDR1 SGHDN, CDR2 FVKESK. V shed 0 bases and J shed 7 bases, with 6 bases lying between them. The CDR3 has 13 amino acids.